This T cell receptor beta chain stems from a study of a mutant IDH1 vaccine in newly diagnosed glioma. At the level of the study: Radiotherapy, temozolomide, or both had been given previously, and both were given to most.

General observations from the study: Seemingly, top peripheral T cell clonotype changes bore no relation to pseudoprogression.

With respect to this clone: What it binds is unknown.

Time point described: week 11, during vaccination. Vaccination used 300 ug of mutant IDH1 20-mer peptide per dose, with topical imiquimod. The length of the CDR3 is 15 residues. Per the germline V gene, CDR1 is SGHTA and CDR2 is FQGNSA. Germline trimming cut 0 bases from V and 5 bases from J; bases unmatched to any gene: 3. Assay used: immunoSEQ multiplex PCR; TCRdb lists only in-frame clones, some missing. The sample contains tens of thousands of clones, 79% of which appear only once. The chain combines TRBV7-2 with TRBJ1-4; 7 bases line up with TRBD1. This clonotype originated in a man between 40 and 49 years old with glioma. The material was PBMCs, obtained from a glioma patient whose treatment included an IDH1 peptide vaccine. The CDR3 coding sequence is TGTGCCAGCAGCTTAGCCGGGACAGACAATGAAAAACTGTTTTTT. Its protein product is CASSLAGTDNEKLFF. Supplemented by reference TRBV7-2 and TRBJ1-4, the full variable domain reads GAGVSQSPSNKVTEKGKDVELRCDPISGHTALYWYRQSLGQGLEFLIYFQGNSAPDKSGLPSDRFSAERTGGSVSTLTIQRTQQEDSAVYLCASSLAGTDNEKLFFGSGTQLSVL.